Listed here are 5 T cell receptor beta chains from one sample, sequenced in a study of blood T cell repertoires in COVID-19 (TCRdb year 2020). The library relied on the immunoSEQ multiplex PCR assay. Sourced from immuneACCESS, this table was stored by TCRdb with only in-frame sequences that have V and J called. A share of the clones is absent; for the studies checked, an unresolved V gene accounts for under half, and the remainder has no known explanation. This sample has some 350,000 clones in its table, and around nine tenths of those were observed once. The ten largest clonotypes hold roughly 3% of the sample. The sequencing input was peripheral blood. Receptor source: a woman aged 18-29 years who had recovered from COVID-19.

This clone was seen a handful of times. The chain recombines TRBV5-1 with TRBJ2-1, with 12 positions matching TRBD2. V gave up 6 bases and J gave up 4 bases; unmatched junction bases: 8. Germline loops: CDR1 SGHRS, CDR2 YFSETQ. The CDR3 loop spans 16 amino acids. CDR3 bases: TGCGCCAGCACCTTAGGGACTAGCGGGTTGTACAATGAGCAGTTCTTC. Residues: CASTLGTSGLYNEQFF.

This clone has only one observation. The rearrangement joins TRBV7-6 to TRBJ2-3; TRBD1 matches at 12 bases. The CDR3 covers 19 residues. In germline, CDR1 is SGHVS, CDR2 FNYEAQ. With V trimmed by 2 bases and J by 6 bases, 15 bases remained unmatched. CDR3 sequence reads: CASSLRSRDRGRGNDTQYF. The DNA of the CDR3 is TGTGCCAGCAGCTTACGAAGCCGGGACAGGGGGCGCGGCAACGATACGCAGTATTTT.

This chain joins TRBV4-3 and TRBJ2-3; D is perhaps TRBD2 (7 bases). The germline V gene has CDR1 LGHNA and CDR2 YSLEER. The germline V and J ends were trimmed by 2 bases and 4 bases, with 16 bases remaining between them. This CDR3 contains 16 residues. In nucleotides, the CDR3 is TGCGCCAGCAGCCAAAGGTCATTAGGGGGGGCAGATACGCAGTATTTT. This codes for CASSQRSLGGADTQYF.

The rearrangement joins TRBV6-2 or TRBV6-3 to TRBJ2-1; D might be TRBD2 (5 bases). V lost 5 bases and J lost 10, with 12 bases in between. The germline V gene encodes CDR1 MNHEY and CDR2 SVGEGT. The CDR3 length is 12 residues. In nucleotides, the CDR3 is TGTGCCAGCAGTCAAAGGAGCGGAGAGCAGTTCTTC. This sequence encodes CASSQRSGEQFF.

J is TRBJ2-5 and V is TRBV11-2; no definite D call. The germline V and J ends were trimmed by 2 bases and 5 bases, with 6 bases remaining between them. The CDR3 covers 12 residues. Germline CDR1 and CDR2: SGHAT and FQNNGV. The chain's CDR3 is CASSLRAETQYF. The CDR3 nucleotides read TGTGCCAGCAGCTTAAGAGCGGAGACCCAGTACTTC.